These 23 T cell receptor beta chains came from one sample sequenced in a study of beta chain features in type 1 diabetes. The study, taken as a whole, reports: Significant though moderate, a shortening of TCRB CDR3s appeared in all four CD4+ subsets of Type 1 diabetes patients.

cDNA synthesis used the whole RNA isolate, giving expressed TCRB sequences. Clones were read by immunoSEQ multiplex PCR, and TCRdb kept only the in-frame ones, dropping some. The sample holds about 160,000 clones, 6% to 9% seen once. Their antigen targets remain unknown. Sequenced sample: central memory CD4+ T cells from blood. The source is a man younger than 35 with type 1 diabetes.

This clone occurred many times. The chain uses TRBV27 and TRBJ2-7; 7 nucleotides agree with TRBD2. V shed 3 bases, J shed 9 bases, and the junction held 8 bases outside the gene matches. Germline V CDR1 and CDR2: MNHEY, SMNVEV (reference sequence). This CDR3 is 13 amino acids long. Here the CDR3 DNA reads TGTGCCAGCAGTTTGGGAGGGGACGGCGGGCAGTACTTC. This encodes CASSLGGDGGQYF.

The CDR3 loop is CASSFTSWTGGPLQETQYF. CDR3 sequence (DNA): TGTGCCAGCAGCTTCACGAGTTGGACAGGGGGTCCTCTTCAAGAGACCCAGTACTTC. This chain joins TRBV21-1 and TRBJ2-5; no check of the table's D call, TRBD1, against the DNA was made. TRBV21-1 is deemed a pseudogene. The CDR3 extends over 19 amino acids.

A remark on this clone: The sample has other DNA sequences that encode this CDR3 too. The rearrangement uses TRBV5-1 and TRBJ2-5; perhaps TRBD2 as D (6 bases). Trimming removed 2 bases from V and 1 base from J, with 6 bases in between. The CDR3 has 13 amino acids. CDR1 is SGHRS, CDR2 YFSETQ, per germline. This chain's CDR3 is CASSFGGQETQYF. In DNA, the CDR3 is TGCGCCAGCAGCTTCGGGGGCCAAGAGACCCAGTACTTC.

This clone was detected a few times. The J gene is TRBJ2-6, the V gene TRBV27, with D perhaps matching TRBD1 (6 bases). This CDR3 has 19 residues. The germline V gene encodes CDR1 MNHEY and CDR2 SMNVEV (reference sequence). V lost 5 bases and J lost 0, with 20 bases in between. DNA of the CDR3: TGTGCCAGCAGTGGTTCTGTTGGGACACCCTACTCTGGGGCCAACGTCCTGACTTTC. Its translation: CASSGSVGTPYSGANVLTF.

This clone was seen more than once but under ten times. CDR3 amino acids: CAWGVGGNSPLHF. CDR3 DNA: TGTGCCTGGGGGGTGGGGGGAAATTCACCCCTCCACTTT. The chain carries TRBV30 and TRBJ1-6; D might be TRBD1 (5 bases). V was shortened by 5 bases and J by 7 bases, with 12 bases between the two germline ends. CDR3 length equals 13 residues. CDR1 is GTSNPN, CDR2 SVGIG, per germline (reference sequence).

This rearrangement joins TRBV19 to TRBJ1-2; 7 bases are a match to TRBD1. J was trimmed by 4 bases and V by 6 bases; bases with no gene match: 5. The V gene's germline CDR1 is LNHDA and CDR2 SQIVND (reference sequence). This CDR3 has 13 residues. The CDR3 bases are TGTGCCAGTAGAGGGGACAGTTTCTATGGCTACACCTTC. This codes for CASRGDSFYGYTF.

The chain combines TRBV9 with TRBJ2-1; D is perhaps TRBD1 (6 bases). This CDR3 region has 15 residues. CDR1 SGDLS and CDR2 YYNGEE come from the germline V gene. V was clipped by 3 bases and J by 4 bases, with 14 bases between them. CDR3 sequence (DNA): TGTGCCAGCAGCGGAACAGGGTCCCCGTACAATGAGCAGTTCTTC. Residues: CASSGTGSPYNEQFF.

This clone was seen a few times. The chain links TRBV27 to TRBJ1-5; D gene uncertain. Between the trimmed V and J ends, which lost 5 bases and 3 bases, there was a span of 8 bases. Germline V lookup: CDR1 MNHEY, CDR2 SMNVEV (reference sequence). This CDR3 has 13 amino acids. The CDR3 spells CASSKHLNQPQHF. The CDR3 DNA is TGTGCCAGCAGTAAACATCTCAATCAGCCCCAGCATTTT.

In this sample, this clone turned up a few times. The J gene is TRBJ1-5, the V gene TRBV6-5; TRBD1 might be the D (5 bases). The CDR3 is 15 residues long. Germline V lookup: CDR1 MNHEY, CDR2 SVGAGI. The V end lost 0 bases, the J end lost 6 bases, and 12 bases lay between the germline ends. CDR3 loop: CASSYSGGDAQPQHF. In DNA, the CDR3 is TGTGCCAGCAGTTACTCAGGCGGGGACGCTCAGCCCCAGCATTTT.

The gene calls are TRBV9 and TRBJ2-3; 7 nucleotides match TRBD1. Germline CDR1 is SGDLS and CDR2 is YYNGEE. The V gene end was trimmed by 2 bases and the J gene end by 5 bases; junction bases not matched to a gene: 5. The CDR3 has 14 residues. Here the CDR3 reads CASSVRQGEDTQYF. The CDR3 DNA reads TGTGCCAGCAGCGTTAGACAGGGTGAAGATACGCAGTATTTT.

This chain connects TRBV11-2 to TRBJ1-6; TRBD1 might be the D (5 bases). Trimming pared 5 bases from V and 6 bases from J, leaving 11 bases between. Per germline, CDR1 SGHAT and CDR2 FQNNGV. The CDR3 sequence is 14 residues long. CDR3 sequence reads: CASSTPTVNSPLHF. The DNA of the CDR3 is TGTGCCAGCAGCACGCCGACAGTTAATTCACCCCTCCACTTT.

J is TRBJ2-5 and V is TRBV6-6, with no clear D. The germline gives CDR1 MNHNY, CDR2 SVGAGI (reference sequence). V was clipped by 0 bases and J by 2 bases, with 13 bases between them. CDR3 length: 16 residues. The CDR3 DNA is TGTGCCAGCAGTTACTCCTCTCTTAGTCGGCAAGAGACCCAGTACTTC. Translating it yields CASSYSSLSRQETQYF.

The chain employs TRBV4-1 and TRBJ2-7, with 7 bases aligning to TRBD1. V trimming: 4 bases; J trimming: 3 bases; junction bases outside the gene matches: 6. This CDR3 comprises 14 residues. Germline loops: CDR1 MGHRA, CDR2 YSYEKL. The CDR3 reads CASSRPGQHYEQYF. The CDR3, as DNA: TGCGCCAGCAGCCGTCCGGGACAGCACTACGAGCAGTACTTC.

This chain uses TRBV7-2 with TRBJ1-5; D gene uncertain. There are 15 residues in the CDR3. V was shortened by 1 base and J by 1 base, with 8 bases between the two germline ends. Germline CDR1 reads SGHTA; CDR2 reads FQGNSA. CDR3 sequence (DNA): TGTGCCAGCAGCTTAGTTGGAGGGAGCAATCAGCCCCAGCATTTT. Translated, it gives CASSLVGGSNQPQHF.

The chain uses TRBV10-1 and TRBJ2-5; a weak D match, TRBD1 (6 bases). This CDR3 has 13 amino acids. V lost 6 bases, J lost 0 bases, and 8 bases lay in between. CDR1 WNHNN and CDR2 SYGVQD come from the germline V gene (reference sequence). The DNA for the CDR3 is TGCGCCAGCAGCACAGGGTACCAAGAGACCCAGTACTTC. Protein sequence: CASSTGYQETQYF.

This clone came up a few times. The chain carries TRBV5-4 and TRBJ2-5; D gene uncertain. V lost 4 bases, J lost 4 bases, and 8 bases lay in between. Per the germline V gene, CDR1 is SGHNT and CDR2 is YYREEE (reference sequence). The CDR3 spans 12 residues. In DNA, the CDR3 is TGTGCCAGCAGCCCTCCGGGAGAGACCCAGTACTTC. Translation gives CASSPPGETQYF.

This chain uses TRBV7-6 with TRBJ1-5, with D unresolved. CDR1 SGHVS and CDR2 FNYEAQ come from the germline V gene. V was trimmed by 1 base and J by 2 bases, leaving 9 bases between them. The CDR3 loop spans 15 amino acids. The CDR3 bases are TGTGCCAGCAGCTTAGGACACGGTGGCAATCAGCCCCAGCATTTT. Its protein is CASSLGHGGNQPQHF.

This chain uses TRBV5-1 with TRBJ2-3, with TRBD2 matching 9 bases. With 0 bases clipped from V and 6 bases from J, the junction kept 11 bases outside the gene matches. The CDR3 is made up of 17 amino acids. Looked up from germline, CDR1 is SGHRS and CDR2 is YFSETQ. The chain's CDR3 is CASSLGNPAGGMDTQYF. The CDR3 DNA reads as TGCGCCAGCAGCTTGGGGAACCCAGCGGGAGGAATGGATACGCAGTATTTT.

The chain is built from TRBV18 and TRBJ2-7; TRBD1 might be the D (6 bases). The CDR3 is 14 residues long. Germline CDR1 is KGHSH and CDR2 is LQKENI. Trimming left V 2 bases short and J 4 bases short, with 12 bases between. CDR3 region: CASSPGGAWYEQYF. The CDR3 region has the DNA TGTGCCAGCTCACCAGGGGGCGCTTGGTACGAGCAGTACTTC.

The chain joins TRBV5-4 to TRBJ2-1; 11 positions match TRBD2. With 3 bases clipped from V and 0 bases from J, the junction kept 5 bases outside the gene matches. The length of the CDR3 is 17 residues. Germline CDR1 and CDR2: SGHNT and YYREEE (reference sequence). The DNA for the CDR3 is TGTGCCAGCAGCTCCTCCACTAGCGGGAGCTCCTACAATGAGCAGTTCTTC. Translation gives CASSSSTSGSSYNEQFF.

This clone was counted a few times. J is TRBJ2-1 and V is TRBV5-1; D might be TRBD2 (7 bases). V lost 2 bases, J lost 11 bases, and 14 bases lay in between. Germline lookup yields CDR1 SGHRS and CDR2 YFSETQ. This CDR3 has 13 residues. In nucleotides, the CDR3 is TGCGCCAGCAGCTTTCGGGGGGACACCCAGCAGTTCTTC. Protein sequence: CASSFRGDTQQFF.

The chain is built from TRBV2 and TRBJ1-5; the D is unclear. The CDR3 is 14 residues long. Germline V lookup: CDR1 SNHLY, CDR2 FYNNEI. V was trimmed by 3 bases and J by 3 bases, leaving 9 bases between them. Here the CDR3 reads CASSEFRSNQPQHF. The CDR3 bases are TGTGCCAGCAGTGAGTTCCGGTCCAATCAGCCCCAGCATTTT.

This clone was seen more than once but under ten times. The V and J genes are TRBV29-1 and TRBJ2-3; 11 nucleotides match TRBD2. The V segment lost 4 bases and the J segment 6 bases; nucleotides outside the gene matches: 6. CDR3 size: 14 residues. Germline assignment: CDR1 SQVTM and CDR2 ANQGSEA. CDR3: CSVVVAGGLDTQYF. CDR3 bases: TGCAGCGTTGTAGTAGCGGGAGGGTTGGATACGCAGTATTTT.